Each of the 9 T cell receptor beta chains below was sequenced from the same sample in a study of blood T cell repertoires in COVID-19. Assay used: immunoSEQ multiplex PCR; TCRdb lists only in-frame clones, some missing. The sample lists about 250,000 clones, roughly 85% seen once, with under 4% in the top ten. Specimen: peripheral blood. Every receptor here comes from a man younger than 35 with active or convalescent COVID-19.

The chain combines TRBV6-5 with TRBJ2-7, with 8 bases that match TRBD1. J gave up 5 bases and V 6 bases, and 6 bases lay outside the gene matches. The CDR3 is 13 amino acids. The germline CDR1 and CDR2 sequences are MNHEY and SVGAGI. The CDR3 is CASRQGAWDEQYF. The DNA for the CDR3 is TGTGCCAGCAGGCAGGGGGCGTGGGACGAGCAGTACTTC.

DNA for the CDR3: TGTGCCAGCACGGAGGGTCTAGATGGCTACACCTTC. It is translated as CASTEGLDGYTF. The chain links TRBV12-3 or TRBV12-4 to TRBJ1-2; D remains unclear. The germline V and J ends were trimmed by 7 bases and 6 bases, with 12 bases remaining between them. The CDR3 runs 12 residues.

V is TRBV5-1 and J is TRBJ1-1; D remains unclear. Trimming pared 1 base from V and 4 bases from J, leaving 8 bases between. CDR1 is SGHRS, CDR2 YFSETQ, per germline. The CDR3 covers 13 residues. For the CDR3, the DNA is TGCGCCAGCAGCTTGTTGGGGAGCACTGAAGCTTTCTTT. This translates into CASSLLGSTEAFF.

This rearrangement joins TRBV9 to TRBJ2-3; D unclear. The CDR3 loop spans 13 amino acids. V was shortened by 0 bases and J by 2 bases, with 4 bases between the two germline ends. Germline V gives CDR1 SGDLS, CDR2 YYNGEE. As DNA, the CDR3 is TGTGCCAGCAGCGTAGGCGACACAGATACGCAGTATTTT. Protein sequence: CASSVGDTDTQYF.

This chain connects TRBV6-5 to TRBJ1-2; a possible D gene is TRBD1 (6 bases). V was shortened by 2 bases and J by 4 bases, with 8 bases between the two germline ends. CDR1 is MNHEY, CDR2 SVGAGI, per germline. CDR3 length equals 13 residues. The DNA for the CDR3 is TGTGCCAGCAGTTACACAGGGAGCTATGGCTACACCTTC. Translating it yields CASSYTGSYGYTF.

This clone was seen only once. The gene calls are TRBV11-2 and TRBJ2-3, with TRBD2 matching 7 bases. The CDR3 covers 18 residues. Germline assignment: CDR1 SGHAT and CDR2 FQNNGV. Germline trimming cut 0 bases from V and 0 bases from J; bases unmatched to any gene: 9. This chain's CDR3 is CASSLDRGGSTSTDTQYF. The CDR3 DNA sequence: TGTGCCAGCAGCTTAGACCGGGGAGGGTCTACTAGCACAGATACGCAGTATTTT.

This rearrangement joins TRBV7-2 to TRBJ1-2; D gene unclear. The CDR3 runs to 13 residues. CDR1 is SGHTA and CDR2 is FQGNSA in the germline V gene. Trimming shortened V by 2 bases and J by 1 base, and 5 bases separated the two germline ends. CDR3 sequence (DNA): TGTGCCAGCAGCTTATTCATTAACTATGGCTACACCTTC. It codes for CASSLFINYGYTF.

The chain combines TRBV7-2 with TRBJ1-2, with 9 bases that match TRBD1. Germline loops: CDR1 SGHTA, CDR2 FQGNSA. The V and J ends lost 5 bases and 4 bases, in that order; junction bases with no gene match: 2. The CDR3 covers 13 residues. CDR3 DNA sequence: TGTGCCAGCAGCATGGGACAGGGCTATGGCTACACCTTC. Protein product: CASSMGQGYGYTF.

This rearrangement joins TRBV5-1 to TRBJ1-1, with D possibly being TRBD1 (6 bases). The CDR3 covers 14 residues. The V end lost 0 bases, the J end lost 3 bases, and 9 bases lay between the germline ends. CDR1 and CDR2 (germline): SGHRS, YFSETQ. The CDR3 sequence is CASSLGTDYTEAFF. DNA for the CDR3: TGCGCCAGCAGCTTGGGGACAGACTACACTGAAGCTTTCTTT. Full variable domain (missing parts from reference TRBV5-1 and TRBJ1-1): KAGVTQTPRYLIKTRGQQVTLSCSPISGHRSVSWYQQTPGQGLQFLFEYFSETQRNKGNFPGRFSGRQFSNSRSEMNVSTLELGDSALYLCASSLGTDYTEAFFGQGTRLTVV.